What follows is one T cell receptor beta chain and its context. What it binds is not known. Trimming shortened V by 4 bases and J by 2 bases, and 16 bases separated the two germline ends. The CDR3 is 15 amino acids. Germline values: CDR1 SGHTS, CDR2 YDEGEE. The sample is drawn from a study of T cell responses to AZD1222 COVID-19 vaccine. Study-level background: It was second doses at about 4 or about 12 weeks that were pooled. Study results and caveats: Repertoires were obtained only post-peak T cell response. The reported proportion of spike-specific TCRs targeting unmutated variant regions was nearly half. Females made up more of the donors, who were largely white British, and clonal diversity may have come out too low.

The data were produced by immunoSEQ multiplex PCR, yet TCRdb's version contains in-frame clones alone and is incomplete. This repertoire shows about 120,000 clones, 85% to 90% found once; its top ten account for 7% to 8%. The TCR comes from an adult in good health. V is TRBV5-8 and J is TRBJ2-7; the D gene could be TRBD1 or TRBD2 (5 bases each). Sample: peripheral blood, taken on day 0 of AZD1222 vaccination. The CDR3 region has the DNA TGTGCCAGCAGCGATGCTTGGGGACGGACCTACGAGCAGTACTTC. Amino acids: CASSDAWGRTYEQYF.